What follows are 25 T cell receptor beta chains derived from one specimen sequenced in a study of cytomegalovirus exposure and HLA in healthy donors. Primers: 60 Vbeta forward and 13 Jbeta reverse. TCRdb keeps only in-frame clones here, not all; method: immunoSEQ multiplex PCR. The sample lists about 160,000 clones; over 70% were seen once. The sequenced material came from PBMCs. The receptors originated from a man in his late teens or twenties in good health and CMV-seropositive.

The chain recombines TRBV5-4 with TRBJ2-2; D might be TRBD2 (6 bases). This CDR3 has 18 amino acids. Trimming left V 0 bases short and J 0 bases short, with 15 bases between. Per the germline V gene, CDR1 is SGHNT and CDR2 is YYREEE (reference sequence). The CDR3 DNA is TGTGCCAGCAGCTTGGCCGGAGTAGCGGTTGCGAACACCGGGGAGCTGTTTTTT. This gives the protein CASSLAGVAVANTGELFF.

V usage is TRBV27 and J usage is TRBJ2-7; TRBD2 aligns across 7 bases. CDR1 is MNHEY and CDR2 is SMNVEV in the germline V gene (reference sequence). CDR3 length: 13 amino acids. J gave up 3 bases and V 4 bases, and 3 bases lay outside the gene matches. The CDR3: CASSWGLNYEQYF. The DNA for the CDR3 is TGTGCCAGCAGTTGGGGACTAAACTACGAGCAGTACTTC.

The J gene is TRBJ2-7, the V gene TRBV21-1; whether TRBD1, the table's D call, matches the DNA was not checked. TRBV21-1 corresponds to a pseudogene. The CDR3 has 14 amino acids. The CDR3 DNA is TGTGCCATTCGCGCAGGGTGTAGGGGATACGAGCAGTACTTC. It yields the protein CAIRAGCRGYEQYF.

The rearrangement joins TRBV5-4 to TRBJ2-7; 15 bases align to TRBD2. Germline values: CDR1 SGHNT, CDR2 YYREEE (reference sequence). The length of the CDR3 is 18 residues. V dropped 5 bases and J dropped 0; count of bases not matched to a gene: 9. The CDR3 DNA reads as TGTGCCAGCAGTCCTCCTGCGGGACTAGCGGGAGGCTCCTACGAGCAGTACTTC. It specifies CASSPPAGLAGGSYEQYF.

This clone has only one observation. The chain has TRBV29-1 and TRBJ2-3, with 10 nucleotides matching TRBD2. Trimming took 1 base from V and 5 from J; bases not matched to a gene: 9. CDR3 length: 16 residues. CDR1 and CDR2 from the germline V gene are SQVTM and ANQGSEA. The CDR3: CSVEGLGTSVLDTQYF. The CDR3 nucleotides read TGCAGCGTTGAAGGTTTGGGGACTAGCGTGTTAGATACGCAGTATTTT.

The CDR3 loop reads CASRPGDLVHNEQFF. Here the CDR3 DNA reads TGTGCCAGTAGACCAGGTGATTTAGTGCACAATGAGCAGTTCTTC. This sequence joins TRBV6-1 and TRBJ2-1, with unresolved D. Germline values: CDR1 MNHNS, CDR2 SASEGT. The CDR3 is 15 residues long. V lost 9 bases and J lost 5, with 20 bases in between.

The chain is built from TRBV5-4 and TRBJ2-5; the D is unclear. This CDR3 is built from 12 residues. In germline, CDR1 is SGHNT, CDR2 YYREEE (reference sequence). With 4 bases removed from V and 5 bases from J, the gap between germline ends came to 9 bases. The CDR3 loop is CASSLDRETQYF. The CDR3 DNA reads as TGTGCCAGCAGCCTAGATCGGGAGACCCAGTACTTC.

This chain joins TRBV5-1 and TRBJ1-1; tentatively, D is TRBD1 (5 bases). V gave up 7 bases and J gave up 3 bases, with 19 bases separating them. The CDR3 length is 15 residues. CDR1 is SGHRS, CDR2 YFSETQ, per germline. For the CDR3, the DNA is TGCGCCAGCGGCACGGTTACAGGTTTGGACACTGAAGCTTTCTTT. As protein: CASGTVTGLDTEAFF.

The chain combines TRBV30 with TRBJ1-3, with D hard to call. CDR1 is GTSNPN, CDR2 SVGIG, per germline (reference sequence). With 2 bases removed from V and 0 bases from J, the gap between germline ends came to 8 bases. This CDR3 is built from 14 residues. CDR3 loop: CAWSPGFSGNTIYF. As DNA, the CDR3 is TGTGCCTGGAGTCCCGGTTTCTCTGGAAACACCATATATTTT.

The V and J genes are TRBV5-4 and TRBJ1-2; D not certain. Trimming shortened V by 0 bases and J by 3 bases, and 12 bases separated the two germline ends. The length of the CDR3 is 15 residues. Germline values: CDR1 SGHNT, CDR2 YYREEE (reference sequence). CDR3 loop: CASSLVAPGDYGYTF. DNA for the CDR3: TGTGCCAGCAGCTTGGTGGCTCCCGGGGACTATGGCTACACCTTC.

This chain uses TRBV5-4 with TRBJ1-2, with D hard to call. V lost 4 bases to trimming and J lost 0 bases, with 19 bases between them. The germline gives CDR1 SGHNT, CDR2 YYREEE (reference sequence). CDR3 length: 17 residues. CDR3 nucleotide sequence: TGTGCCAGCAGCCCCGGCGGGGTTGATATCTCTAACTATGGCTACACCTTC. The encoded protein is CASSPGGVDISNYGYTF.

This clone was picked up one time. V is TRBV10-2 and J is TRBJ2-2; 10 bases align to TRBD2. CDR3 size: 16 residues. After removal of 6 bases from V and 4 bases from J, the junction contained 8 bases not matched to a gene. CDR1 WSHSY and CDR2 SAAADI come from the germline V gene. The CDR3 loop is CASRDTSGASTGELFF. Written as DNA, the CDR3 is TGCGCCAGCAGAGATACTAGCGGGGCTTCCACCGGGGAGCTGTTTTTT.

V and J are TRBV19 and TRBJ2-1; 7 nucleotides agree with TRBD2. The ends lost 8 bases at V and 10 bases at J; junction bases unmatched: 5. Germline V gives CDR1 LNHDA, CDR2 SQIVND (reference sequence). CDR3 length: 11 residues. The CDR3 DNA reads TGTGCCAGTCGACTAGCCCGAGAGCAGTTCTTC. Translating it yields CASRLAREQFF.

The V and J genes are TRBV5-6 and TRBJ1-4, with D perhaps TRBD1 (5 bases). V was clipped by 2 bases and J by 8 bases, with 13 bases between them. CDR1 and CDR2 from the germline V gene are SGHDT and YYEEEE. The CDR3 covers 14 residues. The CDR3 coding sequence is TGTGCCAGCAGCTTACAGGCATTGGGAGAAAAACTGTTTTTT. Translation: CASSLQALGEKLFF. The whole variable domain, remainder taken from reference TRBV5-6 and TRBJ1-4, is DAGVTQSPTHLIKTRGQQVTLRCSPKSGHDTVSWYQQALGQGPQFIFQYYEEEERQRGNFPDRFSGHQFPNYSSELNVNALLLGDSALYLCASSLQALGEKLFFGSGTQLSVL.

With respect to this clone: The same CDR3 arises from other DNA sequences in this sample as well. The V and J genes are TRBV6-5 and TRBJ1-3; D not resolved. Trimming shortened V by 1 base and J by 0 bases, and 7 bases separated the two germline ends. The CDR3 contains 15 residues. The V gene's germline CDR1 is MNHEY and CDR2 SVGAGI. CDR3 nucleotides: TGTGCCAGCAGTTACTATTCGGGCTCTGGAAACACCATATATTTT. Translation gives CASSYYSGSGNTIYF.

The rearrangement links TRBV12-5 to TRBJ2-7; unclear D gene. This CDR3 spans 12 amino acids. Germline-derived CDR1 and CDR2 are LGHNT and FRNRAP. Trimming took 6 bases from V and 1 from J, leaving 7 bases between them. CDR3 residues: CASGTTSYEQYF. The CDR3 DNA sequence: TGTGCTAGTGGCACTACTTCCTACGAGCAGTACTTC.

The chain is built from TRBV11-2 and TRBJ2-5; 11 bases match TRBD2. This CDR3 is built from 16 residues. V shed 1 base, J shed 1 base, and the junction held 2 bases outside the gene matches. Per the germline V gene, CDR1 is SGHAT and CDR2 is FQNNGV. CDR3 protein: CASSLGTSGLQETQYF. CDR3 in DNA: TGTGCCAGCAGCTTAGGGACTAGCGGGCTCCAAGAGACCCAGTACTTC.

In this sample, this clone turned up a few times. The chain's CDR3 is CATSRGLLGDSPLHF. CDR3 DNA sequence: TGTGCCACCAGCAGAGGGCTCCTAGGGGATTCACCCCTCCACTTT. The V and J genes are TRBV15 and TRBJ1-6; D is possibly TRBD1 (5 bases). The CDR3 consists of 15 residues. V was shortened by 1 base and J by 8 bases, with 12 bases between the two germline ends. The germline gives CDR1 LNHNV, CDR2 YYDKDF (reference sequence). Full variable domain (missing parts from reference TRBV15 and TRBJ1-6): DAMVIQNPRYQVTQFGKPVTLSCSQTLNHNVMYWYQQKSSQAPKLLFHYYDKDFNNEADTPDNFQSRRPNTSFCFLDIRSPGLGDTAMYLCATSRGLLGDSPLHFGNGTRLTVT.

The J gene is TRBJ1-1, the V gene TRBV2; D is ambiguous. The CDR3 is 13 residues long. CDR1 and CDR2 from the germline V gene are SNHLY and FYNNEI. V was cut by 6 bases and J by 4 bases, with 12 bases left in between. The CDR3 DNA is TGTGCCAGCAGCAGGTCGGTTAGCACTGAAGCTTTCTTT. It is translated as CASSRSVSTEAFF.

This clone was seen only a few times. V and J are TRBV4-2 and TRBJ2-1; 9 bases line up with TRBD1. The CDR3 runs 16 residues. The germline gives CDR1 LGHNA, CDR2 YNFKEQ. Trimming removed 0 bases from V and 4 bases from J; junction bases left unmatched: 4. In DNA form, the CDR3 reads TGTGCCAGCAGCCAAGAGGACAGGGGATATTACAATGAGCAGTTCTTC. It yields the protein CASSQEDRGYYNEQFF.

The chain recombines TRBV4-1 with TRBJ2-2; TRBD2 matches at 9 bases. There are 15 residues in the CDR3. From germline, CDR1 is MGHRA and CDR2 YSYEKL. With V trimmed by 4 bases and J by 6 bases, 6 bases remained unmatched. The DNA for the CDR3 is TGCGCCAGCAGCCTTCGCAGCGGGAGGCCCGGGGAGCTGTTTTTT. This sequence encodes CASSLRSGRPGELFF.

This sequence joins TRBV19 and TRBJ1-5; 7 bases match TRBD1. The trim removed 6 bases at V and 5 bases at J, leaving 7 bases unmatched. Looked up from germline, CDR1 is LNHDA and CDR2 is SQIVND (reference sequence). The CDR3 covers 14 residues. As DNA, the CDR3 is TGTGCCAGTAGGACTACAGGGGCCGATCAGCCCCAGCATTTT. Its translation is CASRTTGADQPQHF.

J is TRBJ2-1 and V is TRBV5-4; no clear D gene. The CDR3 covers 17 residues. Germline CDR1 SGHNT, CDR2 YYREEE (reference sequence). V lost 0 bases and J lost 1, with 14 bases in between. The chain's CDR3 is CASSLGGLGVSYNEQFF. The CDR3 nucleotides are TGTGCCAGCAGCTTGGGAGGATTAGGAGTGTCCTACAATGAGCAGTTCTTC.

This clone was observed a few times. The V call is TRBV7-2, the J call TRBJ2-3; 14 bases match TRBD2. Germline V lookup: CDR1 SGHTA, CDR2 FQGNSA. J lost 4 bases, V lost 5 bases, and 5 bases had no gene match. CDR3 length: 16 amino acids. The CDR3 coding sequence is TGTGCCAGCAGCCCCGGGACTAGCGGGGGTGCAGATACGCAGTATTTT. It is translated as CASSPGTSGGADTQYF.

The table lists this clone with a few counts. The CDR3 protein is CASSTPGGTEAFF. The CDR3 nucleotides are TGTGCCAGCAGCACCCCAGGGGGGACTGAAGCTTTCTTT. The rearrangement joins TRBV7-8 to TRBJ1-1; 7 nucleotides align to TRBD1. Germline lookup yields CDR1 SGHVS and CDR2 FQNEAQ. V lost 5 bases, J lost 5 bases, and 5 bases stayed unmatched. The CDR3 has 13 amino acids.